This T cell receptor (beta chain) was recorded in a study of T cell clonality in common variable immunodeficiency. CDR3 length equals 12 residues. Per the germline V gene, CDR1 is DFQATT and CDR2 is SNEGSKA (reference sequence). V was clipped by 3 bases and J by 1 base, with 7 bases between them. Both groups were predominantly of Caucasian heritage. The repertoire was sequenced with immunoSEQ multiplex PCR; TCRdb's copy has only in-frame clones and lacks some. The sample shows around 47,000 clones, none of them appearing just once. The table lists this clone with many counts. Its antigen is unknown. Read sequence stops 3 residues before the CDR3 end, and the germline J gene provides the missing end. Study outcomes and limitations: CVID patient heterogeneity limited repertoire-clinical complication correlations. T cell subpopulation sequencing would be needed to explain CVID clonality.

V usage is TRBV20-1 and J usage is TRBJ2-7, with unresolved D. The source is a person between 18 and 75 years old in good health. The sample was peripheral blood mononuclear cells. The CDR3 is CSARTYSYEQYF. The DNA read from the CDR3 is TGCAGTGCTAGGACATATTCCTACGAG.